A selection of T cell receptor beta chains follows, all from one sample in a study of blood T cell repertoires in COVID-19. Clones were read by immunoSEQ multiplex PCR, and TCRdb kept only the in-frame ones, dropping some. The sample holds hundreds of thousands of clones, 80% to 90% seen once. What was sequenced was PBMCs or T cells enriched from blood (not recorded which). These receptors were taken from a man aged 25 to 40 who had recovered from COVID-19. Each CDR3 is given without its conserved first and last residue. Each record gives: J gene, V gene, CDR3 protein.

>TRBJ2-5|TRBV7-2
ASSSNTGGETQY
>TRBJ2-1|TRBV12-5
ATLRTGGYNEQF
>TRBJ1-3|TRBV7-9
ASSTPAGETPGNTIY
>TRBJ2-5|TRBV1
TSSHLPWTLQETQY
>TRBJ1-2|TRBV12-3/TRBV12-4
ASSPQIYGYT
>TRBJ1-1|TRBV7-8
ASSLSGGDQAF
>TRBJ1-5|TRBV4-1
ASSQETGLVPNQPQH
>TRBJ1-5|TRBV19
ATSMGPGGNQPQH
>TRBJ2-5|TRBV20-1
SAGLGETQY
>TRBJ2-7|TRBV5-6
ASSSYSGGVEY
>TRBJ1-2|TRBV5-6
ASSLIAGATNYGYT
>TRBJ2-5|TRBV2
ASSGTSGGFGETQY
>TRBJ1-2|TRBV9
ASSLDDRGLYGYT
>TRBJ1-3|TRBV18
ASSLDRAGNTIY
>TRBJ1-2|TRBV10-1
ASSDTGMGYT
>TRBJ1-2|TRBV6-4
ASSEGEGVNYGYT
>TRBJ1-2|TRBV6-1
ASSEIWAGGIYGYT
>TRBJ2-5|TRBV5-6
ASSWGSGGKETQY
>TRBJ2-1|TRBV18
ASSPSSGTYNNEQF
>TRBJ2-2|TRBV5-5
ASSRAGDGELF
>TRBJ2-1|TRBV3-1/TRBV3-2
ASSQDPPGGHVSGNEQF
>TRBJ1-6|TRBV6-5
VSKRTVTSPLH
>TRBJ1-1|TRBV11-2
ASSLQRSNTEAF
>TRBJ2-3|TRBV24-1
ATSDPGGTDTQY
>TRBJ1-2|TRBV6-5
ASSYSYRTNYGYT
>TRBJ1-6|TRBV6-5
ASSYSGGETPLH
>TRBJ1-5|TRBV2
ASSEAAGQHQPQH
>TRBJ2-5|TRBV11-3
ASSFRGSETQY
>TRBJ1-4|TRBV24-1
ATSDAGANEKLF
>TRBJ1-1|TRBV6-5
ASSLTVGTGTEAF
>TRBJ1-2|TRBV9
ASSPQQGGSYGYT
>TRBJ1-2|TRBV10-3
AISRTGRGSSGYT
>TRBJ1-4|TRBV4-1
ASARTGGEKLF
>TRBJ1-1|TRBV7-5
ARSLLWQGGPLAEAF
>TRBJ2-2|TRBV5-8
ASSFFRGPGELF
>TRBJ2-7|TRBV3-1/TRBV3-2
ASSHLDRSSYEQY
>TRBJ2-7|TRBV7-9
ASSSFGYEQY
>TRBJ2-5|TRBV25-1
ASSEEGPIETQY
>TRBJ2-7|TRBV6-5
ASSYGQFLSYEQY
>TRBJ1-2|TRBV5-8
ASSRDRKINYGYT
>TRBJ1-5|TRBV29-1
SVGGLNQPQH
>TRBJ1-5|TRBV7-9
ASSLAGGGQPQH
>TRBJ1-1|TRBV6-4
ASRAQGEVDTEAF
>TRBJ2-5|TRBV25-1
ASSVLLTGGGETQY
>TRBJ2-7|TRBV19
ASSLGQVTYEQY
>TRBJ1-1|TRBV7-9
ASWGTGRPEAF
>TRBJ1-4|TRBV6-1
ASSELLDRGEKLF
>TRBJ1-6|TRBV6-6
ASSSQGNNSPLH
>TRBJ1-5|TRBV30
AWSLDWGGNSNQPQH
>TRBJ1-2|TRBV5-4
ASSLAGTGDYGYT